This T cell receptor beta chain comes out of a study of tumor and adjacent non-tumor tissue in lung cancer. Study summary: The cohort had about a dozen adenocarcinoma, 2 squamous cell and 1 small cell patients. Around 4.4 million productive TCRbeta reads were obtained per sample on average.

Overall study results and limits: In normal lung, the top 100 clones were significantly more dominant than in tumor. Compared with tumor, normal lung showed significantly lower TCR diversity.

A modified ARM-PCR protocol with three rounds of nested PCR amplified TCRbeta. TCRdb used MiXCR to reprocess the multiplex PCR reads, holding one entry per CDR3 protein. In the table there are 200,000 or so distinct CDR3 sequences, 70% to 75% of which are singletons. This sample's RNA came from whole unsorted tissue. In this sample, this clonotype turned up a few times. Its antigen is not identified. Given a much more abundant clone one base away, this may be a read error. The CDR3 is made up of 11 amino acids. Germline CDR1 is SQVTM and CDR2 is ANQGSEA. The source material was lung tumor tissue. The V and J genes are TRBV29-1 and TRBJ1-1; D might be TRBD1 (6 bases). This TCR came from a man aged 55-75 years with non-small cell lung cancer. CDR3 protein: CSGRRDNEVFF. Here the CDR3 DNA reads TGCAGCGGCCGCCGGGACAATGAAGTTTTCTTT.